These 14 T cell receptor beta chains were sequenced from one sample in a study of CXCR3-negative and CXCR3-positive naive CD8 T cells (dated 2019 in TCRdb). TCRdb lists the instrument as NextSeq 550. The Human TCR Profiling Kit (MiLaboratory) was used to prepare UMI-labeled 5' RACE TRB cDNA libraries. TCRdb reprocessed the reads; each CDR3 protein sequence makes one entry, and DNA is unavailable. This sample's table has entries for 40,000 to 45,000 distinct CDR3 sequences. 1.5% to 2% of the sample goes to the ten largest clones. The specimen was naive CXCR3- CD8+ T cells from blood. The cell subset or site label for this specimen denotes: CD45RO-CCR7+CD27+CD95- naive CD8+ T cells lacking CXCR3 (TNR3-). These receptor sequences come from a human donor in good health. Some clones in this sample may be carry-over from other donors' samples.

J is TRBJ2-1 and V is TRBV7-3; TCRdb's D gene call, TRBD2, goes unchecked for lack of DNA. Germline CDR1 and CDR2: SGHTA and FQGTGA. This CDR3 spans 15 amino acids. Here the CDR3 reads CASSSALEGYNEQFF.

V gene TRBV6-5 combines with J gene TRBJ1-6; TCRdb's assignment of TRBD1 cannot be checked, as there is no DNA. Germline CDR1 and CDR2: MNHEY and SVGAGI. The CDR3 totals 14 residues. The chain's CDR3 is CASRGGQEPSPLHF.

Here the CDR3 reads CASTQTGETTEAFF. This chain uses TRBV19 with TRBJ1-1; without DNA, the TCRdb call of TRBD1 cannot be checked. CDR3 length: 14 amino acids. The germline CDR1 and CDR2 sequences are LNHDA and SQIVND (reference sequence).

This chain joins TRBV20-1 and TRBJ2-1; the D call of TRBD1 rests on TCRdb alone, since no DNA is present to check it. Germline CDR1 DFQATT, CDR2 SNEGSKA (reference sequence). This CDR3 has 15 residues. CDR3 residues: CSARDQQGIHNEQFF.

The chain joins TRBV15 to TRBJ1-4; the TCRdb call, TRBD1, lacks DNA for checking. The CDR3 length is 15 residues. Per the germline V gene, CDR1 is LNHNV and CDR2 is YYDKDF (reference sequence). This CDR3 reads CATSSSGSPNEKLFF.

The chain joins TRBV29-1 to TRBJ2-1; TCRdb selects TRBD1, and the lack of DNA leaves this call unchecked. In germline, CDR1 is SQVTM, CDR2 ANQGSEA. The CDR3 has 14 amino acids. The CDR3 loop reads CSFPLGQGYNEQFF.

The chain combines TRBV5-1 with TRBJ2-3; as DNA is missing, the TRBD1 call by TCRdb cannot be tested. Per germline, CDR1 SGHRS and CDR2 YFSETQ. CDR3 size: 14 residues. CDR3 amino acids: CARRQDLITDTQYF.

The rearrangement uses TRBV6-5 and TRBJ2-7. Germline CDR1 is MNHEY and CDR2 is SVGAGI. The CDR3 is made up of 12 amino acids. The CDR3 loop is CASRSLLNEQYF.

V usage is TRBV4-3 and J usage is TRBJ2-7; TCRdb's D gene call, TRBD1, goes unchecked for lack of DNA. Germline CDR1 is LGHNA and CDR2 is YSLEER. This CDR3 is built from 15 residues. The CDR3 is CASSQVQGMAHEQYF.

The chain couples TRBV5-1 to TRBJ2-7; there is no DNA to check the TCRdb D call of TRBD1. CDR3 length equals 15 residues. CDR1 and CDR2 from the germline V gene are SGHRS and YFSETQ. The CDR3 is CASSLTRTGFYEQYF.

In terms of frequency, this clonotype is medium-sized (0.01 to 0.1%). The V and J genes are TRBV7-9 and TRBJ1-1; TCRdb lists TRBD1, though no DNA is available to test this call. The germline gives CDR1 SEHNR, CDR2 FQNEAQ (reference sequence). The CDR3 has 14 residues. This CDR3 is CASSLGSGVTEAFF.

The CDR3 loop is CASSPPGQGLYEQYF. The chain is built from TRBV7-6 and TRBJ2-7; the TCRdb D gene call, TRBD1, has no DNA to confirm it. CDR3 size: 15 residues. Germline values: CDR1 SGHVS, CDR2 FNYEAQ.

V is TRBV19 and J is TRBJ2-1. The CDR3 contains 15 residues. Germline loops: CDR1 LNHDA, CDR2 SQIVND (reference sequence). The CDR3 sequence: CASSMELAVYNEQFF.

The rearrangement uses TRBV3-1 and TRBJ1-2. In germline, CDR1 is LGHDT, CDR2 YNNKEL (reference sequence). The CDR3 runs 15 residues. The CDR3 reads CASSPGPSPSAGYTF.